Only a few counts were recorded for the clone carrying this T cell receptor (beta chain). The antigen is undetermined. The data were obtained in a study of read filtering for tumor transcriptome and immune sequencing. The wider study: R-ISS stage counts were 8 or 9 for I, about 15 for II, roughly seven for III.

Germline lookup yields CDR1 SQVTM and CDR2 ANQGSEA. V was clipped by 4 bases and J by 2 bases, with 14 bases between them. The CDR3 is made up of 14 amino acids. Molecular barcoded adaptors covering alpha/delta and beta/gamma chains were used on roughly 400 ng RNA. MiXCR was run by TCRdb on the reads, yielding one entry per CDR3 protein. Of 75,000 to 95,000 distinct CDR3 sequences in the sample, 20% to 25% were seen once. Study-wide results and limits: Approximately 82% of IR-seq clonotypes had one read, totaling around 4% of reads; RNA-seq: approximately 73% and 42%.

The clonotype was recovered from a donor at least 40 years old with multiple myeloma. The source material was a population of CD138-negative cells sorted from bone marrow. This chain connects TRBV29-1 to TRBJ2-5, with D possibly TRBD2 on 7 matching bases. The CDR3 loop is CSVGVRGGQETQYF. The CDR3 DNA follows: TGCAGCGTTGGGGTTAGGGGGGGGCAAGAGACCCAGTACTTC.